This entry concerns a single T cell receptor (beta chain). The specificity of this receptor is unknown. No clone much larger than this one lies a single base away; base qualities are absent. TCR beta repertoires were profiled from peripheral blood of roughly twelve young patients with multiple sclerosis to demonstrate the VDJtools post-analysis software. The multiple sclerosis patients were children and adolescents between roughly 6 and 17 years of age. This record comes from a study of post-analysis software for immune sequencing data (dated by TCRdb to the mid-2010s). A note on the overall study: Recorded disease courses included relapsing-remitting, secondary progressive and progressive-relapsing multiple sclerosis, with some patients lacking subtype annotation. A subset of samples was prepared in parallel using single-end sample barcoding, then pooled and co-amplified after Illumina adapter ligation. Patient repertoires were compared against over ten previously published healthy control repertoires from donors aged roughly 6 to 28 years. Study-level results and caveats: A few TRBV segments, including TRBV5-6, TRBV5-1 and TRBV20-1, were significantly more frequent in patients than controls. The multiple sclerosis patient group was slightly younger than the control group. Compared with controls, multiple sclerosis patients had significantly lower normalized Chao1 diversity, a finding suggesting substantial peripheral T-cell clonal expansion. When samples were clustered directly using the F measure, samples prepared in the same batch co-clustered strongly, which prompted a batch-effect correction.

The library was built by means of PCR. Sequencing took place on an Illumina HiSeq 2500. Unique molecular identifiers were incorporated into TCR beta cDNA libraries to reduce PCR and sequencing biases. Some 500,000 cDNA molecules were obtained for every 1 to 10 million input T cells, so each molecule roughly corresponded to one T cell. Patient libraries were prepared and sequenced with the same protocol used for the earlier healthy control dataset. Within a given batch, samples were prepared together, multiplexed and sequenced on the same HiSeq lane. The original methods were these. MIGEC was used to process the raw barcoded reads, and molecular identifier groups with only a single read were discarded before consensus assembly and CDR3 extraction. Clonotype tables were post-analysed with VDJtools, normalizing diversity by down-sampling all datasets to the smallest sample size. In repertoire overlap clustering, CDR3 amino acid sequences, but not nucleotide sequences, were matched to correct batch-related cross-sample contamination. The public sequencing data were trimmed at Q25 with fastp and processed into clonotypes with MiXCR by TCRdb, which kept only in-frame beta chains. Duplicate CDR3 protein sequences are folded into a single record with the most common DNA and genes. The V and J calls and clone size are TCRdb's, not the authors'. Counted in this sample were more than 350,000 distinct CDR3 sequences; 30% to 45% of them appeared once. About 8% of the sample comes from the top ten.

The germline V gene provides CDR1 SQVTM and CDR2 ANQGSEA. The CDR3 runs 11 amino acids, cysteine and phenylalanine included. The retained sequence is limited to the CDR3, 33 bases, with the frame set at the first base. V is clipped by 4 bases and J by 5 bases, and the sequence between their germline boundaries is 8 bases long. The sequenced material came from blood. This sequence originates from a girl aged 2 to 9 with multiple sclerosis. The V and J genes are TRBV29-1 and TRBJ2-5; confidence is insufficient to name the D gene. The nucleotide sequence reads TGCAGCGTTGGGATCGGGGAGACCCAGTACTTC. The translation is CSVGIGETQYF.